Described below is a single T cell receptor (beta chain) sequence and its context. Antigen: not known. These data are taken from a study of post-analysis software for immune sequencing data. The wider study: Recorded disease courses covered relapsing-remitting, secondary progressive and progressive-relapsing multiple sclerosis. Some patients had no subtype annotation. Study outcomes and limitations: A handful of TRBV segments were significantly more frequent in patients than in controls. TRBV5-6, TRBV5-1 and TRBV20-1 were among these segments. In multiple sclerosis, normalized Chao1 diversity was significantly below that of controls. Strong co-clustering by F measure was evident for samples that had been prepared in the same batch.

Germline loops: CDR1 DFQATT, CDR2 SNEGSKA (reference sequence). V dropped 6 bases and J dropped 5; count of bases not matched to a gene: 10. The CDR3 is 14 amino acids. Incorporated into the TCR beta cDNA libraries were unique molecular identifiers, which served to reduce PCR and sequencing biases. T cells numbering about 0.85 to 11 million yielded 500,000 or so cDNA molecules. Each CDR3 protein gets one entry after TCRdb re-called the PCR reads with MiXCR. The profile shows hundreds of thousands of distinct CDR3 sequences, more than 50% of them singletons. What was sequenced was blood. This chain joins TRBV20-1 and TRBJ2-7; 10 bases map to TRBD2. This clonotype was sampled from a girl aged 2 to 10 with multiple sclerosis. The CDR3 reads CSALYSGRVHEQYF. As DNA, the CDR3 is TGCAGTGCGCTGTACAGCGGGAGGGTCCACGAGCAGTACTTC.